This entry is about one TCR beta chain. The antigen is not known. Amplification used 60 Vbeta primers and 13 Jbeta primers. The repertoire was sequenced with immunoSEQ multiplex PCR; TCRdb's copy has only in-frame clones and lacks some. Of about 260,000 clones in the sample, roughly two thirds were seen once. The source of the sample is a study of cytomegalovirus exposure and HLA in healthy donors. Points from the study as a whole: Earlier analysis found most TCR beta V segments productive about 87% or about 30% of the time. The study dropped some indistinguishable V segments, TRBV6-2 and TRBV6-3 among them.

Germline assignment: CDR1 SQVTM and CDR2 ANQGSEA. This CDR3 comprises 13 residues. V dropped 3 bases and J dropped 5; count of bases not matched to a gene: 6. The chain recombines TRBV29-1 with TRBJ2-5, with TRBD1 identical over 7 bases. This TCR was sampled from a female donor in good health and CMV-seronegative. The sample was PBMCs. The CDR3 DNA follows: TGCAGCGTTGAGGACAGGATTAGGGAGACCCAGTACTTC. Translation gives CSVEDRIRETQYF.